In this sample, the clone carrying this TCR beta chain turned up a few times. Its antigen remains unidentified. A single record per CDR3 protein comes from TCRdb applying MiXCR to the 5' RACE reads. The sample carries about 350,000 distinct CDR3 sequences, about 13% recorded once. The CDR3 totals 15 residues. Trimming stripped 0 bases from V and 5 bases from J, with 13 bases between. Germline V gene lookup returns CDR1 LGHNA and CDR2 YNFKEQ. This record comes from a study of T-cell memory formation after mild COVID-19. The study, taken as a whole, reports: Clones that contracted clustered mainly in CM and EM if CD4+ and in EMRA if CD8+. Some clones that responded turned up in pre-infection memory, which suggests that cross-reactive memory joined in.

The specimen sequenced was PBMCs or a T cell subset sorted from them (not recorded which). The J gene is TRBJ1-2, the V gene TRBV4-2, with a possible D match to TRBD1 (5 bases). This TCR derives from a man between 18 and 29 years old who had mild COVID-19 (a few samples of this study predate the infection). Cell type and time point are not known. CDR3 residues: CASSQDSRQTYGYTF. DNA of the CDR3: TGTGCCAGCAGCCAAGATAGCCGACAGACATATGGCTACACCTTC.